This T cell receptor beta chain originates from a study of shared clonotypes between healthy human individuals. Findings and caveats of the study: Several donors shared 4.5% to 6.5% of their naive CD4 clonotypes.

Remarks on this clone: Antigen specificity is unknown.

This CDR3 spans 13 amino acids. Losses at the gene ends were 4 bases for V and 8 bases for J; bases not matched to a gene: 5. CDR1 and CDR2 (germline): MNHNS, SASEGT. Sequenced by immunoSEQ multiplex PCR; TCRdb stores in-frame clones only, minus some. This sample carries around 1.9 million clones, around 93% of them seen once, and the ten largest clones take roughly 1.8%. Selected positively for CCR7 and CD45RO-negative, naive CD8 cells excluded terminally differentiated effector memory CD45RA+ cells. This TCR derives from a man between 18 and 29 years old in good health. Some clones in this sample may be carry-over from other donors' samples. The gene calls are TRBV6-1 and TRBJ2-1, with 7 nucleotides matching TRBD1. The material sequenced was naive CD8+ T cells from PBMCs. The CDR3 region is CASSGYRGDEQFF. CDR3 DNA: TGTGCCAGCAGTGGCTACAGGGGCGATGAGCAGTTCTTC.